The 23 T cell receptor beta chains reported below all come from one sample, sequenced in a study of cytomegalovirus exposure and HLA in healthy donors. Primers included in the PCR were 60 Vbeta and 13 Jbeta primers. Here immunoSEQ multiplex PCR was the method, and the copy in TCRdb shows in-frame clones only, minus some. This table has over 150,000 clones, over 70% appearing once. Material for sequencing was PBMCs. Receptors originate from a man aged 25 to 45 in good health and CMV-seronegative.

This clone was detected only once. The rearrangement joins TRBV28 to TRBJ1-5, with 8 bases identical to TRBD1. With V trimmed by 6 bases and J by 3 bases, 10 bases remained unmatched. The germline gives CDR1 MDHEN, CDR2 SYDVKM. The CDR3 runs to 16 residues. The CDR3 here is CASSGSGTGNNQPQHF. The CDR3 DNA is TGTGCCAGCAGCGGCTCCGGGACAGGCAACAATCAGCCCCAGCATTTT.

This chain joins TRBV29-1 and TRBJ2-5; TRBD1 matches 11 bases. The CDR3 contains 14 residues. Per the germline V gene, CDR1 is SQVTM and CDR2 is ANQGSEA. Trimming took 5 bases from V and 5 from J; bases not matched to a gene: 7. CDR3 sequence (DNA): TGCAGCGTTAAAGGACAGGGGGCCCTGGAGACCCAGTACTTC. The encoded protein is CSVKGQGALETQYF.

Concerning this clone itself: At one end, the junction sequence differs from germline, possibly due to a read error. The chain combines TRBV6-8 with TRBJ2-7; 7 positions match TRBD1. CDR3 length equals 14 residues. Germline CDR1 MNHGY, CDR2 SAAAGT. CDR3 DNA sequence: TGTGCCTGCAGCCAGAGGGGACAGCGCTACGAGCAGTACTTC. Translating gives CACSQRGQRYEQYF.

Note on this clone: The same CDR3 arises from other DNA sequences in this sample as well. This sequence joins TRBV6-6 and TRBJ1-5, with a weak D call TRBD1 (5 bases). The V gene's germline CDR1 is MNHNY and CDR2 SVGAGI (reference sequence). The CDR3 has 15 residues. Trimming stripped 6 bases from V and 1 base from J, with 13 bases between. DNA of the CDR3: TGTGCCAGCAGCCCCGGGGAGGGGAGCAATCAGCCCCAGCATTTT. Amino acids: CASSPGEGSNQPQHF.

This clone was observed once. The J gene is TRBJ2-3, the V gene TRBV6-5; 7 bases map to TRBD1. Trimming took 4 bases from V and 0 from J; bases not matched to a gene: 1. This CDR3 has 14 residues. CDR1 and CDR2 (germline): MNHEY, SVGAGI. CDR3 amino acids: CASSSTGSTDTQYF. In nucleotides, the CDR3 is TGTGCCAGCAGTTCGACAGGGAGCACAGATACGCAGTATTTT.

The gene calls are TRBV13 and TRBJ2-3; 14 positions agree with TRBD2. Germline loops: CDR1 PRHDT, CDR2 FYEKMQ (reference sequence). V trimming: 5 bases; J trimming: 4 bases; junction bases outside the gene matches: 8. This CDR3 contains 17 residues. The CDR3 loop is CASSLLTSGGAADTQYF. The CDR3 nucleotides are TGTGCCAGCAGCCTCCTGACTAGCGGGGGGGCTGCAGATACGCAGTATTTT. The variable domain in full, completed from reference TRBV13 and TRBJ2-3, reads AAGVIQSPRHLIKEKRETATLKCYPIPRHDTVYWYQQGPGQDPQFLISFYEKMQSDKGSIPDRFSAQQFSDYHSELNMSSLELGDSALYFCASSLLTSGGAADTQYFGPGTRLTVL.

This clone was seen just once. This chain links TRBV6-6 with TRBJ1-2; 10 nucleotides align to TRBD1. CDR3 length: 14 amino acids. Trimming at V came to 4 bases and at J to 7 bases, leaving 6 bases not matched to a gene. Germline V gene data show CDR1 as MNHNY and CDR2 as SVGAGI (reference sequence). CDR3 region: CASSSGQGPGGYTF. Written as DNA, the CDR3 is TGTGCCAGCAGTTCGGGACAGGGGCCGGGTGGCTACACCTTC.

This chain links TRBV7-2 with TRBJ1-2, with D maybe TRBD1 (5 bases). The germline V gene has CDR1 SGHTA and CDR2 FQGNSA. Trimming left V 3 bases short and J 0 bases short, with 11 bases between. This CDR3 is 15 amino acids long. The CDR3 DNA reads TGTGCCAGCAGCTTGACGACAGAAACTAACTATGGCTACACCTTC. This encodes CASSLTTETNYGYTF.

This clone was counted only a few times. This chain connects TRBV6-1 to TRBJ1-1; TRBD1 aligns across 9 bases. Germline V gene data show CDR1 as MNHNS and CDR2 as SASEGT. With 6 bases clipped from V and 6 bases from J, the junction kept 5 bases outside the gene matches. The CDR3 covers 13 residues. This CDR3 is CASRWTGEAEAFF. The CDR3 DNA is TGTGCCAGCAGGTGGACAGGGGAGGCTGAAGCTTTCTTT.

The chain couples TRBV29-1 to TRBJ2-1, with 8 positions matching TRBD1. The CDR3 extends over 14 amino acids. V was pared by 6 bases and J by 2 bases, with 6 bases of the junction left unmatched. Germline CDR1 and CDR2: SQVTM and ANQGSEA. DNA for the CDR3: TGCAGCGTAGTGACAGGGGCTCCCTACAATGAGCAGTTCTTC. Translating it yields CSVVTGAPYNEQFF.

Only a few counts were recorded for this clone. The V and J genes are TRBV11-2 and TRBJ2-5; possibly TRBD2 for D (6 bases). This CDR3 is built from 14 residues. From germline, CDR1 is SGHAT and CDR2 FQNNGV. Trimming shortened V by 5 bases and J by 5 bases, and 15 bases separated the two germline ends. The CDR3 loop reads CASSPRLEGETQYF. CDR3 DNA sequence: TGTGCCAGCAGCCCCCGACTAGAAGGGGAGACCCAGTACTTC.

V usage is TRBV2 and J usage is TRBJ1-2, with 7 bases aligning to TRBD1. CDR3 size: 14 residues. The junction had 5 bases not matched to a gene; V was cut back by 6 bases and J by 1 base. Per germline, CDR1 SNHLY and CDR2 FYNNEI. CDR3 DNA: TGTGCCAGCAGGGCGACAGGGATTAACTATGGCTACACCTTC. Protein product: CASRATGINYGYTF.

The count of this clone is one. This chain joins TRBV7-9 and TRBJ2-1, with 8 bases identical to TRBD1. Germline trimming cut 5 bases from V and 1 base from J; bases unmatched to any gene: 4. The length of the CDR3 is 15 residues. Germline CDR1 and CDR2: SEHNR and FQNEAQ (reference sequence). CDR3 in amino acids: CASSAGTGSYNEQFF. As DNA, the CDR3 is TGTGCCAGCAGCGCCGGGACAGGATCCTACAATGAGCAGTTCTTC.

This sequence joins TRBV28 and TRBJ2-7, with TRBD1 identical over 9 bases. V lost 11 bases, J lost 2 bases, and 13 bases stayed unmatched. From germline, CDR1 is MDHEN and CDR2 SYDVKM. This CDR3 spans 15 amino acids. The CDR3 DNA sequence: TGTGCCGGGAGGTCAGTTAGGGACAGGGCCTACGAGCAGTACTTC. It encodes CAGRSVRDRAYEQYF.

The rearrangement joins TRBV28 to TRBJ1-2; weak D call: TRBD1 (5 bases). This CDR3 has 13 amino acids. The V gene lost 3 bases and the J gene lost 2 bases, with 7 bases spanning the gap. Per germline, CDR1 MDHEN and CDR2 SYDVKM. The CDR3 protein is CASSFTGNYGYTF. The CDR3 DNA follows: TGTGCCAGCAGTTTTACAGGCAACTATGGCTACACCTTC.

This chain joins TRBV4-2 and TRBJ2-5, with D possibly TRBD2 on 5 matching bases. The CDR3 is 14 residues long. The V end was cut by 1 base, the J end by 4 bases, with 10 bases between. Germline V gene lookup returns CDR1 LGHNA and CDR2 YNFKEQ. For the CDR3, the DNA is TGTGCCAGCAGCCAAGTGGGGAGTCGAGAGACCCAGTACTTC. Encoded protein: CASSQVGSRETQYF.

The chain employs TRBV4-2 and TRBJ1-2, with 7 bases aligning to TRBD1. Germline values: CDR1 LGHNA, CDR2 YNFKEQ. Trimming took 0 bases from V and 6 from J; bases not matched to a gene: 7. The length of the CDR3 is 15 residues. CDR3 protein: CASSQDTSQGNGYTF. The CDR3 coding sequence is TGTGCCAGCAGCCAAGATACATCACAGGGGAATGGCTACACCTTC.

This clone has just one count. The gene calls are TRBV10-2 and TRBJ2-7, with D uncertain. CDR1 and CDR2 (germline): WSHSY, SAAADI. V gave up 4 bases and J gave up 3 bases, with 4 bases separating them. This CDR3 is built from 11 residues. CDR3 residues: CASSAVYEQYF. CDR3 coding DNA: TGCGCCAGCAGTGCGGTCTACGAGCAGTACTTC.

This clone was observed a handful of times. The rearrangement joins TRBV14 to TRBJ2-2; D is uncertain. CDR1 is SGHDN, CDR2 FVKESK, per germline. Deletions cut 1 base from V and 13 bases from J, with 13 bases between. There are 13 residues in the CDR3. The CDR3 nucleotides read TGTGCCAGCAGCCAAGTTGGCGTGAGGAGGCTGTTTTTT. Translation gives CASSQVGVRRLFF.

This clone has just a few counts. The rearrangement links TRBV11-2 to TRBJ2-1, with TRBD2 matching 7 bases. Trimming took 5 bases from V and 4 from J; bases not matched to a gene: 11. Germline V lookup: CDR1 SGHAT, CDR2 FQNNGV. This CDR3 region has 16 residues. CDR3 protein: CASSPTTGLPYNEQFF. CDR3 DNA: TGTGCCAGCAGCCCAACGACGGGACTACCTTACAATGAGCAGTTCTTC.

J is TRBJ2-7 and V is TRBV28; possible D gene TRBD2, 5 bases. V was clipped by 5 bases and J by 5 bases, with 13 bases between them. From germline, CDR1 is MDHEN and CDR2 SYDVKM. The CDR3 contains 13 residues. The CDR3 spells CASSIPGIHEQYF. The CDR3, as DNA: TGTGCCAGCAGTATTCCGGGGATCCACGAGCAGTACTTC.

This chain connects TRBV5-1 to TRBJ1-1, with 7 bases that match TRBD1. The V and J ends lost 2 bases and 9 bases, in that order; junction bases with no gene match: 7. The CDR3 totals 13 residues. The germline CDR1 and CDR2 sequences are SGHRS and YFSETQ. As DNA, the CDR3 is TGCGCCAGCAGCTTAGAGATACAGGGGAAAGCTTTCTTT. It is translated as CASSLEIQGKAFF.

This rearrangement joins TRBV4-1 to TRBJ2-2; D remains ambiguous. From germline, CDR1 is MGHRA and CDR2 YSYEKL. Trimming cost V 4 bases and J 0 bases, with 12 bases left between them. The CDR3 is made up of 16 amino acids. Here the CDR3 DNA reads TGCGCCAGCAGCCCGGTGTTTGGGCCGAACACCGGGGAGCTGTTTTTT. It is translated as CASSPVFGPNTGELFF.